What follows describes a single TCR beta chain. In the original processing: Amplification of reference gene primers was used by the study to estimate nucleated cell counts. Clones were read by immunoSEQ multiplex PCR, and TCRdb kept only the in-frame ones, dropping some. For V, J and clone size, that table is used; D and trimming come from the DNA. The sample has roughly 230,000 clones, 70% to 90% seen once; the top ten hold approximately 5.1%. Germline CDR1 GTSNPN, CDR2 SVGIG (reference sequence). Trimming took 2 bases from V and 4 from J, leaving 10 bases between them. The CDR3 loop spans 13 amino acids. This sample was taken from a study of blood T cell repertoires in COVID-19. The wider study: Sites across the United States, Italy and Spain contributed samples from acute and convalescent COVID-19. Sources were T cells, B-cell-depleted T cells, or PBMCs; the material itself was cDNA or gDNA.

What was sequenced was peripheral blood. The receptor was derived from a middle-aged man with COVID-19, enrolled during active disease. This chain uses TRBV30 with TRBJ2-3; D might be TRBD2 (6 bases). This CDR3 is CAWSHGGPDTQYF. The DNA for the CDR3 is TGTGCCTGGAGTCACGGGGGTCCAGATACGCAGTATTTT.